A single sample is the source of the 30 T cell receptor beta chains below, sequenced in a study of shared clonotypes between healthy human individuals. Profiled with immunoSEQ multiplex PCR; TCRdb holds only in-frame clones, not every one. The sample shows approximately 2,000,000 clones, 80% to 95% of them seen only once. It was CD45RO-negative cells, positively selected for CCR7, that made up naive CD8 cells, with terminally differentiated effector memory CD45RA+ cells excluded. What was sequenced was naive CD8+ T cells from PBMCs. The receptors were sampled from a man between 18 and 29 years old in good health. Some clones in this sample may be carry-over from other donors' samples.

The rearrangement uses TRBV7-2 and TRBJ2-1; 10 nucleotides align to TRBD2. J was trimmed by 10 bases and V by 5 bases; bases with no gene match: 8. The CDR3 loop spans 14 amino acids. In germline, CDR1 is SGHTA, CDR2 FQGNSA. The CDR3 nucleotides read TGTGCCAGCAGCCCGCTAGCGGGAGCTTGGGAGCAGTTCTTC. It yields the protein CASSPLAGAWEQFF.

The J gene is TRBJ2-1, the V gene TRBV10-3; D is possibly TRBD2 (6 bases). The CDR3 runs to 15 residues. V lost 1 base, J lost 7 bases, and 14 bases lay in between. Germline V gene sequence: CDR1 ENHRY, CDR2 SYGVKD. The CDR3 protein is CAISELSGAWNEQFF. CDR3 coding DNA: TGTGCCATCAGTGAGTTGTCGGGAGCTTGGAATGAGCAGTTCTTC.

V is TRBV4-3 and J is TRBJ1-5, with no clear D. The V end lost 0 bases, the J end lost 0 bases, and 15 bases lay between the germline ends. Per germline, CDR1 LGHNA and CDR2 YSLEER. The CDR3 is 18 amino acids. The DNA for the CDR3 is TGCGCCAGCAGCCAAGATCTGAGCACGGGAGGTAGCAATCAGCCCCAGCATTTT. It codes for CASSQDLSTGGSNQPQHF.

This chain connects TRBV2 to TRBJ1-3, with D unresolved. V lost 7 bases to trimming and J lost 4 bases, with 8 bases between them. Germline-derived CDR1 and CDR2 are SNHLY and FYNNEI. The CDR3 is 12 residues long. For the CDR3, the DNA is TGTGCCAGCACGCTTACAGGAAACACCATATATTTT. Amino acids: CASTLTGNTIYF.

The CDR3 loop is CASSLSYPGLAGGHLYEQYF. The CDR3 coding sequence is TGTGCCAGCAGTTTATCGTACCCTGGACTAGCGGGAGGCCACCTCTACGAGCAGTACTTC. This chain links TRBV27 with TRBJ2-7; 14 bases are shared with TRBD2. This CDR3 region has 20 residues. CDR1 is MNHEY and CDR2 is SMNVEV in the germline V gene (reference sequence). The junction had 13 bases not matched to a gene; V was cut back by 0 bases and J by 3 bases.

For this clone: Other nucleotide sequences in the sample specify the same CDR3. The CDR3 region is CASSLDRSGRSYNEQFF. The CDR3 nucleotides are TGTGCCAGCAGCTTAGATAGGAGCGGGAGGTCCTACAATGAGCAGTTCTTC. The rearrangement links TRBV11-2 to TRBJ2-1, with 9 bases that match TRBD2. The V gene's germline CDR1 is SGHAT and CDR2 FQNNGV. The J segment lost 1 base and the V segment lost 0 bases, leaving 4 bases of the junction unmatched. This CDR3 is 17 amino acids long.

CDR3 DNA sequence: TGCGCCAGCAGGGACAGGGATTACTCCTACGAGCAGTACTTC. As protein: CASRDRDYSYEQYF. The V and J genes are TRBV10-2 and TRBJ2-7, with 8 nucleotides matching TRBD1. Trimming cost V 6 bases and J 0 bases; bases outside gene matches: 4. The CDR3 extends over 14 amino acids. Germline V gene sequence: CDR1 WSHSY, CDR2 SAAADI.

The V call is TRBV4-1, the J call TRBJ1-2, with D possibly matching TRBD1 (6 bases). This CDR3 spans 15 amino acids. Germline V gene data show CDR1 as MGHRA and CDR2 as YSYEKL. Trimming shortened V by 1 base and J by 1 base, and 10 bases separated the two germline ends. Here the CDR3 DNA reads TGCGCCAGCAGCCAAGGCCAGGGGCTTAACTATGGCTACACCTTC. It is translated as CASSQGQGLNYGYTF.

This clone occurred once. This sequence joins TRBV7-8 and TRBJ1-1, with D possibly TRBD1 on 6 matching bases. The CDR3 has 16 amino acids. V dropped 5 bases and J dropped 9 bases, with 25 bases sitting between them. Germline CDR1 and CDR2: SGHVS and FQNEAQ. CDR3 DNA: TGTGCCAGCAGCCCGCCAGGGGCAGGGGCGGCCTCCAAAGCTTTCTTT. Translated, it gives CASSPPGAGAASKAFF.

Comment on this clone: The same CDR3 also results from other DNA sequences found in this sample. The chain has TRBV27 and TRBJ2-2; D perhaps matches TRBD1 (5 bases). Trimming removed 6 bases from V and 4 bases from J, with 12 bases in between. CDR1 is MNHEY and CDR2 is SMNVEV in the germline V gene (reference sequence). The CDR3 has 14 residues. CDR3 sequence (DNA): TGTGCCAGCAGCCCTGGACAACTCACCGGGGAGCTGTTTTTT. Translating gives CASSPGQLTGELFF.

The genes are TRBV10-2 and TRBJ2-1; possibly TRBD1 or TRBD2 for D (5 bases each). V gave up 7 bases and J gave up 8 bases, with 15 bases separating them. The length of the CDR3 is 13 residues. Germline V CDR1 and CDR2: WSHSY, SAAADI. In nucleotides, the CDR3 is TGCGCCAGCACGGGGCGAGTCCGGGATGAGCAGTTCTTC. It codes for CASTGRVRDEQFF.

The chain joins TRBV7-6 to TRBJ1-2, with no clear D. Germline V gene sequence: CDR1 SGHVS, CDR2 FNYEAQ. The CDR3 is made up of 13 amino acids. The V end lost 3 bases, the J end lost 2 bases, and 7 bases lay between the germline ends. DNA of the CDR3: TGTGCCAGCAGCTTCGGAGTCAACTATGGCTACACCTTC. Protein: CASSFGVNYGYTF.

The chain carries TRBV25-1 and TRBJ1-3; maybe TRBD1 (5 bases). The CDR3 covers 15 residues. The germline V and J ends were trimmed by 4 bases and 8 bases, with 18 bases remaining between them. Germline V gene sequence: CDR1 MGHDK, CDR2 SYGVNS. The CDR3 protein is CASSARGGVSDTIYF. For the CDR3, the DNA is TGTGCCAGCAGTGCCCGCGGGGGAGTCTCGGACACCATATATTTT.

CDR3 sequence (DNA): TGTGCCAGCAGTTACTTGGGACAGGGCGCCCTAGGAGCTTTCTTT. It is translated as CASSYLGQGALGAFF. The V call is TRBV6-6, the J call TRBJ1-1, with 9 bases lining up with TRBD1. With V trimmed by 1 base and J by 10 bases, 10 bases remained unmatched. This CDR3 region has 15 residues. Per the germline V gene, CDR1 is MNHNY and CDR2 is SVGAGI (reference sequence).

The V call is TRBV29-1, the J call TRBJ1-2; D gene ambiguous. Germline lookup yields CDR1 SQVTM and CDR2 ANQGSEA. The CDR3 contains 13 residues. V dropped 7 bases and J dropped 4 bases, with 16 bases sitting between them. CDR3 region: CSAEDDNSYGYTF. In nucleotides, the CDR3 is TGCAGCGCCGAAGACGACAATTCCTATGGCTACACCTTC.

The chain employs TRBV2 and TRBJ2-7; D is ambiguous. The CDR3 loop spans 11 amino acids. With 7 bases removed from V and 7 bases from J, the gap between germline ends came to 11 bases. The germline V gene has CDR1 SNHLY and CDR2 FYNNEI. The CDR3 nucleotides read TGTGCCAGCACCATCGGACCGGAGCAGTACTTC. Translated: CASTIGPEQYF.

The chain uses TRBV9 and TRBJ1-1; D perhaps matches TRBD1 (5 bases). V shed 5 bases and J shed 5 bases, with 16 bases lying between them. In germline, CDR1 is SGDLS, CDR2 YYNGEE. The CDR3 extends over 14 amino acids. CDR3 nucleotide sequence: TGTGCCAGCAGTAGTAGAGGGCAGGGAACTGAAGCTTTCTTT. Translation: CASSSRGQGTEAFF.

Details on this clone: Different DNA sequences within this sample yield the same CDR3. The rearrangement uses TRBV19 and TRBJ2-7; 7 positions agree with TRBD1. Germline V gene sequence: CDR1 LNHDA, CDR2 SQIVND (reference sequence). J gave up 3 bases and V 1 base, and 3 bases lay outside the gene matches. The CDR3 covers 14 residues. CDR3 nucleotide sequence: TGTGCCAGTAGTATAGGGACAGGAAACTACGAGCAGTACTTC. As protein: CASSIGTGNYEQYF. Filled out from reference TRBV19 and TRBJ2-7, the complete variable domain reads DGGITQSPKYLFRKEGQNVTLSCEQNLNHDAMYWYRQDPGQGLRLIYYSQIVNDFQKGDIAEGYSVSREKKESFPLTVTSAQKNPTAFYLCASSIGTGNYEQYFGPGTRLTVT.

The CDR3 coding sequence is TGTGCCAGCAGATTCCCCAGGGTAGCTAACTATGGCTACACCTTC. Protein: CASRFPRVANYGYTF. The V gene is TRBV28, the J gene TRBJ1-2; D is perhaps TRBD1 (5 bases). The CDR3 contains 15 residues. CDR1 is MDHEN, CDR2 SYDVKM, per germline. Trimming cost V 6 bases and J 0 bases, with 14 bases left between them.

The V gene is TRBV5-5, the J gene TRBJ2-7, with TRBD2 matching over 9 bases. CDR3 length: 16 amino acids. The V gene end was trimmed by 0 bases and the J gene end by 5 bases; junction bases not matched to a gene: 9. In germline, CDR1 is SGHKS, CDR2 YYEKEE (reference sequence). The CDR3 DNA follows: TGTGCCAGCAGCTTGGTAGGGCGGGAGGGCCTCCACGAGCAGTACTTC. Its translation is CASSLVGREGLHEQYF.

The V call is TRBV7-8, the J call TRBJ2-4; tentatively, D is TRBD1 or TRBD2 (6 bases each). V gave up 1 base and J gave up 13 bases, with 14 bases separating them. CDR3 length: 13 residues. Germline CDR1 SGHVS, CDR2 FQNEAQ. This CDR3 reads CASSLGRGQNQYF. Here the CDR3 DNA reads TGTGCCAGCAGCTTAGGGAGGGGACAAAACCAGTACTTC.

The J gene is TRBJ1-4, the V gene TRBV1. TRBV1 constitutes a pseudogene. The CDR3 is made up of 16 amino acids. The CDR3: CTSSQGPSLFKEKLFF. As DNA, the CDR3 is TGCACCAGCAGCCAAGGACCCTCCCTGTTCAAGGAAAAACTGTTTTTT.

The CDR3 region has the DNA TGTGCCAGCAGTTTAGGAATGAGTCAAGAGACCCAGTACTTC. Translation: CASSLGMSQETQYF. V gene TRBV27 combines with J gene TRBJ2-5, with D hard to call. Germline loops: CDR1 MNHEY, CDR2 SMNVEV (reference sequence). The germline V and J ends were trimmed by 2 bases and 2 bases, with 9 bases remaining between them. The CDR3 covers 14 residues.

The chain couples TRBV7-6 to TRBJ2-2; D possibly matches TRBD1 or TRBD2 (6 bases each). The CDR3 is made up of 14 amino acids. Germline CDR1 is SGHVS and CDR2 is FNYEAQ. V lost 5 bases, J lost 5 bases, and 12 bases lay in between. This CDR3 is CASSDRGGTGELFF. The CDR3 DNA sequence: TGTGCCAGCAGCGACCGAGGGGGGACCGGGGAGCTGTTTTTT.

This rearrangement joins TRBV27 to TRBJ2-1; 8 positions match TRBD2. Trimming removed 6 bases from V and 3 bases from J; junction bases left unmatched: 4. The CDR3 has 14 residues. The germline CDR1 and CDR2 sequences are MNHEY and SMNVEV (reference sequence). The CDR3 protein is CASRLAESYNEQFF. Here the CDR3 DNA reads TGTGCCAGCAGACTAGCGGAAAGCTACAATGAGCAGTTCTTC.

This chain connects TRBV9 to TRBJ1-2, with 9 bases that match TRBD1. V trimming: 1 base; J trimming: 4 bases; junction bases outside the gene matches: 5. The length of the CDR3 is 15 residues. Germline CDR1 and CDR2: SGDLS and YYNGEE. The CDR3 sequence is CASSVSGTGTYGYTF. Written as DNA, the CDR3 is TGTGCCAGCAGCGTATCCGGGACAGGGACCTATGGCTACACCTTC.

This sequence joins TRBV19 and TRBJ1-5; D gene uncertain. The V and J ends lost 1 base and 7 bases respectively, with 11 bases between them. The length of the CDR3 is 14 residues. The germline V gene has CDR1 LNHDA and CDR2 SQIVND (reference sequence). CDR3 region: CASSIAREEQPQHF. The CDR3 DNA follows: TGTGCCAGTAGTATAGCTCGGGAAGAACAGCCCCAGCATTTT.

The V gene is TRBV11-2, the J gene TRBJ1-2, with TRBD1 as a possible D gene (5 bases). Per the germline V gene, CDR1 is SGHAT and CDR2 is FQNNGV. This CDR3 comprises 16 residues. Trimming took off 4 bases at V and 8 bases at J, with 23 bases between the two ends. The CDR3 DNA is TGTGCCAGCAGCTCCCCTTTTGCGGGGCAGCTCGGGGGCTACACCTTC. Protein product: CASSSPFAGQLGGYTF.

J is TRBJ1-1 and V is TRBV29-1; no clear D. Between the trimmed V and J ends, which lost 0 bases and 2 bases, there was a span of 4 bases. This CDR3 comprises 12 residues. Germline loops: CDR1 SQVTM, CDR2 ANQGSEA. The CDR3 nucleotides read TGCAGCGTTGAAGACATTAACACTGAAGCTTTCTTT. Encoded protein: CSVEDINTEAFF.

This clone was picked up a small number of times. This rearrangement joins TRBV27 to TRBJ2-5; D not certain. Trimming took 6 bases from V and 5 from J, leaving 13 bases between them. Germline V gives CDR1 MNHEY, CDR2 SMNVEV (reference sequence). The CDR3 sequence is 13 residues long. The CDR3 loop reads CASRDSLVETQYF. CDR3 sequence (DNA): TGTGCCAGCAGGGATTCTCTTGTGGAGACCCAGTACTTC.